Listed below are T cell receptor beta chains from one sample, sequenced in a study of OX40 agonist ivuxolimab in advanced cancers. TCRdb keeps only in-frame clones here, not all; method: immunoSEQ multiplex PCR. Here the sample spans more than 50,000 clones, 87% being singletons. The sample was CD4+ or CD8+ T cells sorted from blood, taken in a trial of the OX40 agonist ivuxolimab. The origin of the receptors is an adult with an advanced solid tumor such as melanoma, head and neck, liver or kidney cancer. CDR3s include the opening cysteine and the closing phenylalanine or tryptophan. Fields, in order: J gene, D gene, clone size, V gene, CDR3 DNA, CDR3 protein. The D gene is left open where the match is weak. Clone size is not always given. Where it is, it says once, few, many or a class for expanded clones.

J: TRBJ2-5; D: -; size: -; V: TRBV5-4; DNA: TGTGCCAGCACCTCGGGGGAGTTGATTGGAGAGACCCAGTACTTC; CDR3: CASTSGELIGETQYF
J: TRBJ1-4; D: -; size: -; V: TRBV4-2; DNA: TGTGCCAGCAGCCAAGATAGGGGATGGGCAACTAATGAAAAACTGTTTTTT; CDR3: CASSQDRGWATNEKLFF
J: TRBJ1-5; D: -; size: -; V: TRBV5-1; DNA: TGCGCCAGCAGCTTGGAGTCCGAGACAGGTCACCAGCATTTT; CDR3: CASSLESETGHQHF
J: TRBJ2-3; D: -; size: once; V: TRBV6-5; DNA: TGTGCCAGCAGTCGGGCAGGGCGCACAGATACGCAGTATTTT; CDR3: CASSRAGRTDTQYF
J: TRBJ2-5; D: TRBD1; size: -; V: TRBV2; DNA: TGTGCCAGCAGACCGACAGGGGGCCAAGAGACCCAGTACTTC; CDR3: CASRPTGGQETQYF
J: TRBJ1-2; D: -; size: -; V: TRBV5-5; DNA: TGTGCCAGCAGCTTGCGCAGGGATTATGGCTACACCTTC; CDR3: CASSLRRDYGYTF
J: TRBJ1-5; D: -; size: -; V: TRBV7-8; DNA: TGTGCCAGCCAGCCCAAGGGAATGGGAAGTCAGCCCCAGCATTTT; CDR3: CASQPKGMGSQPQHF
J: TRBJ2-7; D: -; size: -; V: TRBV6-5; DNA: TGTGCCAGCGGAAACTTGGGGGGTGCCTACGAGCAGTACTTC; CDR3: CASGNLGGAYEQYF
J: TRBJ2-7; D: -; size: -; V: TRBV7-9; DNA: TGTGCCAGCAGCTTAATGGGAAGTCTCTACGAGCAGTACTTC; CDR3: CASSLMGSLYEQYF
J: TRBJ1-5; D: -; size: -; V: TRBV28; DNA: TGTGCCAGCAGGATTTCCGGATCCGCTAGCAATCAGCCCCAGCATTTT; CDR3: CASRISGSASNQPQHF
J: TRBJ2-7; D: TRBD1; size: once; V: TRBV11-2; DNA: TGTGCCAGCAGCCCTACACGGGTTTCGGGACAGGGCTACGAGCAGTACTTC; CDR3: CASSPTRVSGQGYEQYF
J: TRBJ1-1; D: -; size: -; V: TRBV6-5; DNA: TGTGCCAGCAGTTACGAGGGGCGTGGGACTGAAGCTTTCTTT; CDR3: CASSYEGRGTEAFF
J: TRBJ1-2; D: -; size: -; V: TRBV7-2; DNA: TGTGCCAGCAGCTTAGCAGGGGGGCTTACAGGGCTTGGGAACTATGGCTACACCTTC; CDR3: CASSLAGGLTGLGNYGYTF
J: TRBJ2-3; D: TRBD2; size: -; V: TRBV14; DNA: TGTGCCAGCAGCCATCCCTCCCTAGCGGGGGTTACAGATACGCAGTATTTT; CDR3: CASSHPSLAGVTDTQYF
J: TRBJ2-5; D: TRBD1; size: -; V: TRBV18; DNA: TGTGCCAGCTCACCCAGTACAGGGGGCTGGCAAGAGACCCAGTACTTC; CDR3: CASSPSTGGWQETQYF
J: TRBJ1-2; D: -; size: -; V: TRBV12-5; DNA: TGTGCTAGTGGTTTGGTGGGAAGGAGGTTTTCCTTC; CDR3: CASGLVGRRFSF
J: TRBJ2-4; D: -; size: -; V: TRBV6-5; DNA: TGTGCCAGCAGTTACCCCGGGACGGGCATTCAGTACTTC; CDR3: CASSYPGTGIQYF
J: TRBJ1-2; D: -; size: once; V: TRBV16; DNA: TGTGCCAGCAGCCAATCGAGGGGGGCGACTTATGGCTACACCTTC; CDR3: CASSQSRGATYGYTF
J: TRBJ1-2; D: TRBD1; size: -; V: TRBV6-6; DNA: TGTGCCAGCAGTGGACAGGGCGTTGGGGACTATGGCTACACCTTC; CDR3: CASSGQGVGDYGYTF
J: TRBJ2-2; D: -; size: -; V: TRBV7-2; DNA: TGTGCCAGCAGTGAAGCTGGGTTGGCGGGTACCGGGGAGCTGTTTTTT; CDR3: CASSEAGLAGTGELFF
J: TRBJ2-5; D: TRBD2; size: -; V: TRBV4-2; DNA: TGTGCCAGCAGCCCCGGGACTAGCGGGGCCCTCCAAGAGACCCAGTACTTC; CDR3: CASSPGTSGALQETQYF
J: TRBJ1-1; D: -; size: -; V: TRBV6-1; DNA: TGTGCCAGCGTGATCGGAACAGTGAACACTGAAGCTTTCTTT; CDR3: CASVIGTVNTEAFF
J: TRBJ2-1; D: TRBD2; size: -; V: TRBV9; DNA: TGTGCCAGCAGTACGGGACTAGCGGGAGTAAGCGGCTACAATGAGCAGTTCTTC; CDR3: CASSTGLAGVSGYNEQFF
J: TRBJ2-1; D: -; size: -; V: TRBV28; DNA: TGTGCCAGCAGCTCCGGGACAAGCCGCGGTGAGCAGTTCTTC; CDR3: CASSSGTSRGEQFF
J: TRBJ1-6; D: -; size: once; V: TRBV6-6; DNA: TGTGCCAGCAGTCTTTTCTTGGGAGATAATTCACCCCTCCACTTT; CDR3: CASSLFLGDNSPLHF
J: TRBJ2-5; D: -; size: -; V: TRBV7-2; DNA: TGTGCCAGCAGCTTAGCCCAGATCTCTCAAGAGACCCAGTACTTC; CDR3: CASSLAQISQETQYF
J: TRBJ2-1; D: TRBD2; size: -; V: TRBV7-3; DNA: TGTGCCAGCAGCGAAACTAGCGGGAGTCAATATGAGCAGTTCTTC; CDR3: CASSETSGSQYEQFF
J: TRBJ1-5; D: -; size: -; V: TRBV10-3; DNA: TGTGCCATCAGTGAGTCGTCGCGGAGCAATCAGCCCCAGCATTTT; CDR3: CAISESSRSNQPQHF
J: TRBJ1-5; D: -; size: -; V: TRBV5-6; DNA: TGTGCCAGCAGCAAGACATATACTCAGCCCCAGCATTTT; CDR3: CASSKTYTQPQHF
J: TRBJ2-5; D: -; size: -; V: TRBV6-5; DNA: TGTGCCAGCATGCTCCAGGGTTTCGGGGAGACCCAGTACTTC; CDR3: CASMLQGFGETQYF
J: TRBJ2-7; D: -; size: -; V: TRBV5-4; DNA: TGTGCCAGCAGCTTGGCAGGGCCCAATTACGAGCAGTACTTC; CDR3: CASSLAGPNYEQYF
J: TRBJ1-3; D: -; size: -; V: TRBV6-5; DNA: TGTGCCAGCAGCCGACAGGCTCCGTCAAACACCATATATTTT; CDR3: CASSRQAPSNTIYF
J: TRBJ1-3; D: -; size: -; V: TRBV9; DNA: TGTGCCAGCAGCGTAGATCTCTCTCCGGGCCACTCTGGAAACACCATATATTTT; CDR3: CASSVDLSPGHSGNTIYF
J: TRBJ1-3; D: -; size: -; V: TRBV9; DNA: TGTGCCAGCAGCGTAGATGAGGGATTCTCTGGAAACACCATATATTTT; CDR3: CASSVDEGFSGNTIYF
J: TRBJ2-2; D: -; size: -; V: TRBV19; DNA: TGTGCCAGTAGTATCTCCAGTGGGGGGCGGTGGGCCGGGGAGCTGTTTTTT; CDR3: CASSISSGGRWAGELFF
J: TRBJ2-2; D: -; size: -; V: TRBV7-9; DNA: TGTGCCAGCAGCAACGGGGCAGGTGCGCTTCCAGGGGAGCTGTTTTTT; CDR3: CASSNGAGALPGELFF
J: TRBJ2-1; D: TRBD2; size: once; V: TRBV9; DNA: TGTGCCAGCAGCACCCGGGGAGGGGCGACCTACAATGAGCAGTTCTTC; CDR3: CASSTRGGATYNEQFF
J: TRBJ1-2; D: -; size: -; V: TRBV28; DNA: TGTGCCAGCAGTCCCTCGAGCGGCTATGGCTACACCTTC; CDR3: CASSPSSGYGYTF
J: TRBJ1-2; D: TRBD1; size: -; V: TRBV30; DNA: TGTGCCTGGAGTCTAGACAGGGGTGGCTACACCTTC; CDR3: CAWSLDRGGYTF
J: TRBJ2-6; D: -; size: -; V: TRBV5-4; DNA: TGTGCCAGCGGGGAAAGACTCTTCTCTGGGGCCAACGTCCTGACTTTC; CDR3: CASGERLFSGANVLTF
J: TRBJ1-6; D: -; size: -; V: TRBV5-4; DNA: TGTGCCAGCAGCTTGGGAACAACCAGGAGTCCTAATTCACCCCTCCACTTT; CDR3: CASSLGTTRSPNSPLHF
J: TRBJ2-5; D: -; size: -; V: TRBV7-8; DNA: TGTGCCAGCAGGTTGGGGGTTGGGGAGACCCAGTACTTC; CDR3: CASRLGVGETQYF
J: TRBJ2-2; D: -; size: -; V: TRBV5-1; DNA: TGCGCCAGCAGCTTTGGGTCCTCCTTGACCGCCGGGGAGCTGTTTTTT; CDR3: CASSFGSSLTAGELFF
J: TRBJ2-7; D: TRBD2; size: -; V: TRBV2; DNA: TGTGCCAGCGGACTAGCGGGAGGGTTCTACGAGCAGTACTTC; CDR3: CASGLAGGFYEQYF
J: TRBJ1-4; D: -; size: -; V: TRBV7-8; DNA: TGTGCCAGCAGCTTAGCCATTCACCAGACAGCTACTAATGAAAAACTGTTTTTT; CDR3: CASSLAIHQTATNEKLFF
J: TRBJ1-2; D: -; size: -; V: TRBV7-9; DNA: TGTGCCAGCAGCTTAGAAGGTTTGGGGGTCTATGGCTACACCTTC; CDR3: CASSLEGLGVYGYTF
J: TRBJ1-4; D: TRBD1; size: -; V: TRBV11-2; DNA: TGTGCCAGCAGCTTAGCAACAGGGAGGGGGCCAACTAATGAAAAACTGTTTTTT; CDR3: CASSLATGRGPTNEKLFF
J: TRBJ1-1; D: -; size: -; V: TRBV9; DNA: TGTGCCAGCAGCGTAGAACAGGACACTGAAGCTTTCTTT; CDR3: CASSVEQDTEAFF
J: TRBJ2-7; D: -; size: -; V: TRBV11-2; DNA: TGTGCCAGCAGCTTAGTGGCTGAGCAGTACTTC; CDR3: CASSLVAEQYF
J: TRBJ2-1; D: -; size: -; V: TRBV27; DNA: TGTGCCAGCAGTTTACGCTCCCGGATAGGCTCCTACAATGAGCAGTTCTTC; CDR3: CASSLRSRIGSYNEQFF
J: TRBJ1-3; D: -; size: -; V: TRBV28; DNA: TGTGCCAGCAACACAATAGATGGACGAGAAAACACCATATATTTT; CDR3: CASNTIDGRENTIYF
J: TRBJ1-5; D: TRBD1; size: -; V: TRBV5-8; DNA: TGTGCCAGCAGCCCCCGACAGGGGTATATGAATCAGCCCCAGCATTTT; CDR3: CASSPRQGYMNQPQHF
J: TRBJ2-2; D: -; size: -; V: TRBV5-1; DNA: TGCGCCAGCAAGCTTGGTTATAGTGGGTCCGGGGAGCTGTTTTTT; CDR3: CASKLGYSGSGELFF
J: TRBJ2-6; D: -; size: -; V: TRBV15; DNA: TGTGCCACCAGCCCGAGAGGGGCCGGGGCCAACGTCCTGACTTTC; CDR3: CATSPRGAGANVLTF
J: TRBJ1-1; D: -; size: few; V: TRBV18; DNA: TGTGCCAGCTCACCCCGAGGACAGAGGAACACTGAAGCTTTCTTT; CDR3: CASSPRGQRNTEAFF